This T cell receptor (beta chain) was observed in a study of cytomegalovirus exposure and HLA in healthy donors. Whole-study context: An earlier analysis found some 100 million unique TCR beta sequences from 150 million to 200 million T cells.

The CDR3 length is 14 residues. Trimming took 5 bases from V and 1 from J, leaving 9 bases between them. Looked up from germline, CDR1 is SGHRS and CDR2 is YFSETQ. Whole-study results and caveats: The analysis excluded some indistinguishable V segments, including TRBV6-2 and TRBV6-3. Both high specificity and high sensitivity reportedly marked the classifier's diagnosis of cytomegalovirus status.

As for this clone: Its antigen is as yet unknown.

PCR amplification relied on 60 Vbeta primers (plus 13 Jbeta primers). TCRdb's table, derived via immunoSEQ multiplex PCR, lists solely in-frame clones and lacks some. This table holds some 110,000 clones, around three quarters found once. Sequenced sample: PBMCs. The receptor was isolated from a woman in her sixties or seventies in good health and CMV-seropositive. This chain connects TRBV5-1 to TRBJ2-2; tentative D call: TRBD2 (6 bases). CDR3 bases: TGCGCCAGCAGGAGACTAGAGAACACCGGGGAGCTGTTTTTT. Its translation is CASRRLENTGELFF.